The clone carrying this T cell receptor (beta chain) was counted once. These data originate in a study of blood T cell repertoires in COVID-19. Whole-study context: COVID-19 samples collected from the United States, Italy and Spain covered acute and convalescent phases. PBMCs, B-cell-depleted T cells, or T cells were the source of the cDNA or gDNA that made up the material.

Seattle cases were enrolled at active infection and followed longitudinally. The CDR3 spans 15 residues. Germline V gene lookup returns CDR1 SGHRS and CDR2 YFSETQ. V dropped 0 bases and J dropped 2 bases, with 9 bases sitting between them. Original analysis: Estimated nucleated cell counts came from reference gene primer amplification. The method was immunoSEQ multiplex PCR; TCRdb's version includes in-frame clones alone and lacks a portion of them. That table supplies the V and J calls and clone size; D and trimming were determined from the DNA. This sample carries about 200,000 clones, approximately 80% of them seen once, and the ten largest clones take roughly 7.8%.

The V call is TRBV5-1, the J call TRBJ2-1; D is unclear. Sequenced: peripheral blood. This receptor was taken from a woman aged 80 or over with COVID-19, enrolled during active disease. The DNA of the CDR3 is TGCGCCAGCAGCTTGGGTCAACTGGCCTACAATGAGCAGTTCTTC. It encodes CASSLGQLAYNEQFF.